The clone carrying this T cell receptor (beta chain) was observed a few times. Read data end 3 residues before the CDR3 end; the end is taken from the germline J gene. This sample stems from a study of T cell clonality in common variable immunodeficiency. TCRdb's table, derived via immunoSEQ multiplex PCR, lists solely in-frame clones and lacks some. This sample has tens of thousands of clones, each found more than once. Germline assignment: CDR1 SGHTA and CDR2 FQGNSA. The V and J ends lost 5 bases and 2 bases, in that order; junction bases with no gene match: 4. The CDR3 loop spans 14 amino acids. The V call is TRBV7-2, the J call TRBJ2-3; the match to TRBD1 covers 7 bases. The clonotype originates from a person aged 18-70 years in good health. The sequencing sample was made of peripheral blood mononuclear cells. CDR3 in amino acids: CASSLEGATDTQYF. The CDR3 DNA, read in part, is TGTGCCAGCAGCCTAGAGGGGGCCACAGATACG. Drawing the rest from reference TRBV7-2 and TRBJ2-3, the complete variable domain is GAGVSQSPSNKVTEKGKDVELRCDPISGHTALYWYRQSLGQGLEFLIYFQGNSAPDKSGLPSDRFSAERTGGSVSTLTIQRTQQEDSAVYLCASSLEGATDTQYFGPGTRLTVL.